This T cell receptor beta chain was retrieved from a study of PD-1 blockade in classical Hodgkin lymphoma. CDR1 LNHNV and CDR2 YYDKDF come from the germline V gene (reference sequence). The CDR3 length is 15 residues. On this clone itself: Germline is not matched at one junction end, which may reflect a read error.

The time point is: cycle 4 day 1 (C4D1), after less than 7 weeks of nivolumab. Following autologous stem cell transplantation, relapse occurred in every patient, and exposure to brentuximab vedotin varied. Sequenced by immunoSEQ multiplex PCR; TCRdb stores in-frame clones only, minus some. The profile shows 35,000 to 50,000 clones, 66% of them singletons. The V call is TRBV15, the J call TRBJ2-5; tentative D call: TRBD1 (5 bases). The source material was peripheral blood mononuclear cells (PBMCs), sampled before the fourth cycle of nivolumab. The receptor comes from a human donor with classical Hodgkin lymphoma. In DNA form, the CDR3 reads TGTGCCACCAGCCGAGAGTCAGGGCCCCAAGAGACCCAGTACTTC. Its protein product is CATSRESGPQETQYF.